These T cell receptor beta chains were read from a single sample in a study of T-cell memory formation after mild COVID-19. TCRdb re-analysed the 5' RACE reads in MiXCR, keeping a single row per CDR3 protein. The sample holds 290,000 or so distinct CDR3 sequences, roughly a fifth seen once. Sequenced sample: PBMCs or a T cell subset sorted from them (not recorded which). Receptor source: a man aged 18 to 30 who had mild COVID-19 (a few samples of this study predate the infection). Cell type and time point are not known. Both conserved end residues are part of each CDR3. The order of the fields is D gene, J gene, clone size, V gene, CDR3 protein, CDR3 DNA. D genes are given only for firm matches. Clone size, where shown, is once, few, many, or a class for clones that have expanded.

D: .
J: TRBJ2-1
size: few
V: TRBV7-2
CDR3: CASSLAGGLSNEQFF
DNA: TGTGCCAGCAGCTTAGCGGGGGGGCTCTCGAATGAGCAGTTCTTC

D: .
J: TRBJ1-4
size: .
V: TRBV9
CDR3: CASSEGGPTNEKLFF
DNA: TGTGCCAGCAGCGAGGGGGGGCCTACTAATGAAAAACTGTTTTTT

D: TRBD1
J: TRBJ2-7
size: .
V: TRBV7-9
CDR3: CASSLVGDRWSSYEQYF
DNA: TGTGCCAGCAGCTTAGTAGGGGACAGGTGGAGCTCCTACGAGCAGTACTTC

D: .
J: TRBJ2-7
size: .
V: TRBV7-2
CDR3: CASSPSGIEQYF
DNA: TGTGCCAGCAGCCCTTCCGGGATCGAGCAGTACTTC

D: .
J: TRBJ2-4
size: .
V: TRBV9
CDR3: CASSVGLAKNIQYF
DNA: TGTGCCAGCAGCGTAGGGTTAGCCAAAAACATTCAGTACTTC

D: .
J: TRBJ1-5
size: .
V: TRBV5-1
CDR3: CASSLDRYSNQPQHF
DNA: TGCGCCAGCAGCTTGGACAGATATAGCAATCAGCCCCAGCATTTT

D: .
J: TRBJ1-2
size: few
V: TRBV5-1
CDR3: CASSPGTGDLSGYTF
DNA: TGCGCCAGCAGCCCAGGGACCGGCGATTTGAGTGGCTACACCTTC

D: TRBD2
J: TRBJ2-7
size: few
V: TRBV4-2
CDR3: CASSQGSGGAFEQYF
DNA: TGTGCCAGCAGCCAAGGTAGCGGGGGGGCCTTCGAGCAGTACTTC

D: .
J: TRBJ1-2
size: .
V: TRBV28
CDR3: CASSPLGKGYGYTF
DNA: TGTGCCAGCAGTCCATTGGGCAAGGGCTATGGCTACACCTTC

D: .
J: TRBJ1-2
size: few
V: TRBV12-3/TRBV12-4
CDR3: CASSLTFNYGYTF
DNA: TGTGCCAGCAGTTTGACTTTCAACTATGGCTACACCTTC

D: .
J: TRBJ2-1
size: .
V: TRBV15
CDR3: CATSRGTTFYNEQFF
DNA: TGTGCCACCAGCAGAGGGACCACCTTCTACAATGAGCAGTTCTTC

D: TRBD1
J: TRBJ1-5
size: few
V: TRBV28
CDR3: CASSGDRGNQPQHF
DNA: TGTGCCAGCAGTGGGGACAGGGGAAATCAGCCCCAGCATTTT

D: TRBD1
J: TRBJ2-5
size: few
V: TRBV5-1
CDR3: CASSVGTAQETQYF
DNA: TGCGCCAGCAGCGTGGGGACAGCACAAGAGACCCAGTACTTC

D: .
J: TRBJ2-3
size: few
V: TRBV15
CDR3: CATSRESSQYF
DNA: TGTGCCACCAGCAGAGAATCCTCGCAGTATTTT

D: .
J: TRBJ2-3
size: .
V: TRBV6-5
CDR3: CASSLLASDTQYF
DNA: TGTGCCAGCAGCCTACTAGCATCAGATACGCAGTATTTT

D: TRBD2
J: TRBJ2-7
size: few
V: TRBV20-1
CDR3: CSASASGGNEQYF
DNA: TGCAGTGCTAGCGCTAGCGGGGGGAACGAGCAGTACTTC

D: TRBD1
J: TRBJ2-1
size: few
V: TRBV6-5
CDR3: CASSRGTGKFHYEQFF
DNA: TGTGCCAGCAGTCGGGGGACAGGGAAGTTTCATTACGAGCAGTTCTTC

D: TRBD1
J: TRBJ2-7
size: few
V: TRBV11-3
CDR3: CASSRDSSTYEQYF
DNA: TGTGCCAGCAGCCGGGACAGCTCAACCTACGAGCAGTACTTC

D: .
J: TRBJ2-3
size: .
V: TRBV29-1
CDR3: CSVEEAGAGNTQYF
DNA: TGCAGCGTTGAAGAGGCGGGGGCGGGAAATACGCAGTATTTT

D: TRBD1
J: TRBJ1-1
size: .
V: TRBV12-3/TRBV12-4
CDR3: CASSLLQGKKTEAFF
DNA: TGTGCCAGCAGTTTACTACAGGGGAAAAAAACTGAAGCTTTCTTT

D: .
J: TRBJ2-3
size: .
V: TRBV5-1
CDR3: CASSGGADTDTQYF
DNA: TGCGCCAGCAGCGGCGGGGCAGACACAGATACGCAGTATTTT

D: .
J: TRBJ1-1
size: .
V: TRBV29-1
CDR3: CSHVLGMGEAFF
DNA: TGCAGCCATGTGTTAGGTATGGGGGAAGCTTTCTTT

D: .
J: TRBJ1-5
size: .
V: TRBV7-2
CDR3: CASSPRRAQPQHF
DNA: TGTGCCAGCAGCCCCCGTAGAGCTCAGCCCCAGCATTTT

D: .
J: TRBJ1-4
size: few
V: TRBV7-9
CDR3: CASSSYSGVNEKLFF
DNA: TGTGCCAGCAGTTCGTACTCCGGCGTTAATGAAAAACTGTTTTTT

D: .
J: TRBJ2-1
size: few
V: TRBV10-3
CDR3: CAISSDSTPVF
DNA: TGTGCCATCAGCTCGGACAGTACACCGGTCTTC

D: .
J: TRBJ2-2
size: few
V: TRBV5-6
CDR3: CASSKVGGVGTGELFF
DNA: TGTGCCAGCAGCAAGGTTGGGGGAGTGGGCACCGGGGAGCTGTTTTTT

D: .
J: TRBJ1-1
size: few
V: TRBV11-1
CDR3: CASSLEEGSEAFF
DNA: TGTGCCAGCAGCTTAGAGGAGGGTTCTGAAGCTTTCTTT

D: TRBD2
J: TRBJ2-3
size: many
V: TRBV7-2
CDR3: CASSRSGGPDTQYF
DNA: TGTGCCAGCAGCCGGTCGGGGGGGCCAGATACGCAGTATTTT

D: .
J: TRBJ2-1
size: .
V: TRBV20-1
CDR3: CSAPINEQFF
DNA: TGCAGTGCACCAATCAATGAGCAGTTCTTC